This T cell receptor (beta chain) was documented in a study of T cells in Graves' hyperthyroidism and ophthalmopathy. About the research overall: Before treatment of any kind, peripheral blood was taken at initial diagnosis.

Sample collection date corresponds to first hyperthyroidism diagnosis, prior to any ophthalmopathy symptoms. Each 10 ml fresh peripheral blood draw supplied the PBMCs. This clonotype was recorded many times. Antigen unknown. Notes on the study in general: In validation, the model predicted ophthalmopathy. These predictions came a median around 5.9 months before onset.

RNA transcripts yielded amplified TCR beta CDR3 regions. First-round RT-PCR with HTBI primers amplified the TCR CDR3 region. Using its own MiXCR run on the multiplex PCR reads, TCRdb lists one record per CDR3 protein. The sample contains around 700,000 distinct CDR3 sequences, roughly a sixth of which appear only once. This CDR3 has 17 residues. Germline V gene data show CDR1 as LGHDT and CDR2 as YNNKEL (reference sequence). The junction had 9 bases not matched to a gene; V was cut back by 1 base and J by 4 bases. The receptor comes from a woman aged 45-59 years with Graves' hyperthyroidism that later progressed to Graves' ophthalmopathy. The V gene is TRBV3-1, the J gene TRBJ1-5, with 8 bases fitting TRBD1. Sequenced input: blood. CDR3 region: CASSQGTRDRINQPQHF. CDR3 in DNA: TGTGCCAGCAGCCAAGGTACCCGGGACAGGATAAATCAGCCCCAGCATTTT.